This TCR beta chain was sequenced in a study of Graves' ophthalmopathy and Graves' hyperthyroidism. As for the study in general: Blood was drawn at initial diagnosis, before any treatment.

This clonotype was seen repeatedly, ten times or more. What it binds is unknown. Certain patients, namely those with other autoimmune diseases, uncontrolled infections, pregnancy or lactation, were excluded. Study-wide results and caveats: Predictions made by the model for ophthalmopathy progression reached approximately 70% sensitivity and around 72% specificity.

The study amplified TCR beta CDR3 regions using RNA transcripts. HTBI primers primed a first-round RT-PCR, and a second-round multiplex PCR followed. TCRdb independently ran MiXCR on the multiplex PCR reads; one entry per CDR3 protein. The sample yields some 400,000 distinct CDR3 sequences, 15% to 20% seen once. The sequence was collected from a woman between 18 and 29 years old with Graves' ophthalmopathy. The sample taken for sequencing was peripheral blood.

CDR3 in amino acids: CASSITGRNYGYTF. The DNA for the CDR3 is TGTGCCAGCAGTATTACGGGGCGAAACTATGGCTACACCTTC. This sequence joins TRBV6-5 and TRBJ1-2, with D possibly matching TRBD1 (5 bases). The V gene's germline CDR1 is MNHEY and CDR2 SVGAGI. Trimming removed 5 bases from V and 2 bases from J, with 12 bases in between. The CDR3 has 14 residues.